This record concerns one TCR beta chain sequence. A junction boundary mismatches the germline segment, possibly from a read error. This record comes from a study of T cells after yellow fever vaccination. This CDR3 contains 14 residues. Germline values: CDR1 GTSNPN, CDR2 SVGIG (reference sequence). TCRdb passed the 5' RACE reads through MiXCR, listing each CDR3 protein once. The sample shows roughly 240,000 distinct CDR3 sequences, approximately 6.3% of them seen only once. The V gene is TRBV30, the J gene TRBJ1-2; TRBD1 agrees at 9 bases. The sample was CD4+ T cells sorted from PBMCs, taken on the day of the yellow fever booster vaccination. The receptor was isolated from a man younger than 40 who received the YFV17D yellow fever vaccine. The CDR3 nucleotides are TGTGCCTGGGACCAGGGACAGGGAACCTATGGCTACACCTTT. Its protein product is CAWDQGQGTYGYTF.